This TCR beta chain emerged from a study of cytotoxic CD8 clonotypes in ibrutinib-treated CLL. Across the study: Response material was collected after a median 12 months of treatment, range 6 to 36.

This clone was found many times. From germline, CDR1 is LNHNV and CDR2 YYDKDF (reference sequence). V was shortened by 0 bases and J by 1 base, with 11 bases between the two germline ends. The CDR3 covers 16 residues. Investigators sought sequencing depths of between 1 in 200,000 and 1 in 1 million T cells. Libraries were prepared by immunoSEQ multiplex PCR; TCRdb keeps only in-frame clonotypes and omits some of them. The repertoire holds some 47,000 clones, with 57% as singletons. The chain uses TRBV15 and TRBJ2-3, with D perhaps TRBD2 (6 bases). The starting material was PBMCs, obtained after 24 months of ibrutinib treatment. The sequence derives from a human donor with chronic lymphocytic leukemia. The CDR3 region is CATSRERRGGTDTQYF. The CDR3 DNA reads TGTGCCACCAGCAGAGAGAGGCGGGGTGGCACAGATACGCAGTATTTT.